This TCR beta chain was sequenced in a study of blood T cell repertoires in COVID-19. Across the study: Sources were T cells, B-cell-depleted T cells, or PBMCs; the material itself was cDNA or gDNA.

The CDR3 totals 16 residues. The J segment lost 4 bases and the V segment lost 7 bases, leaving 10 bases of the junction unmatched. Germline V CDR1 and CDR2: SGHTA, FQGTGA. Original processing notes: Quantification of nucleated cells was approximated via reference gene primer amplification. The assay was immunoSEQ multiplex PCR, and TCRdb's table has in-frame clones only and misses some. V and J calls and clone size are as listed in that table; D and trimming were resolved from the DNA. Of fewer than 200,000 clones listed, 80% to 90% are singletons. The sequenced sample consisted of peripheral blood. The TCR sequence derives from a man in his late teens or twenties who had recovered from COVID-19. The J gene is TRBJ2-2, the V gene TRBV7-3; TRBD2 aligns across 9 bases. CDR3 bases: TGTGCCAGCACCCTTAGCGGGAGAAGGGGCACCGGGGAGCTGTTTTTT. This sequence encodes CASTLSGRRGTGELFF.